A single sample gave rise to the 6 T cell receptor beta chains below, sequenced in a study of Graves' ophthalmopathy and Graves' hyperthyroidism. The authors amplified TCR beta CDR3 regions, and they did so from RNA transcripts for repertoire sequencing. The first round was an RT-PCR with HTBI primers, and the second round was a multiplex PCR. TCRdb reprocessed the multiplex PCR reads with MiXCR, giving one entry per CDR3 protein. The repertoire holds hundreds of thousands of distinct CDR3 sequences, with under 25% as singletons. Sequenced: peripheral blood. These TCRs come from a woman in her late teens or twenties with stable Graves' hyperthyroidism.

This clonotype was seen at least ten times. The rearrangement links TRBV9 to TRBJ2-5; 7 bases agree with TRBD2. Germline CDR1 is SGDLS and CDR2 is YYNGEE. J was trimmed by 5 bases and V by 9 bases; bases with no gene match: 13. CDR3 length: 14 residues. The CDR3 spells CATSARTRSETQYF. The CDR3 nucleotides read TGTGCCACCTCGGCAAGGACTAGGAGTGAGACCCAGTACTTC. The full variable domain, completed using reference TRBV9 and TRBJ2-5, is DSGVTQTPKHLITATGQRVTLRCSPRSGDLSVYWYQQSLDQGLQFLIQYYNGEERAKGNILERFSAQQFPDLHSELNLSSLELGDSALYFCATSARTRSETQYFGPGTRLLVL.

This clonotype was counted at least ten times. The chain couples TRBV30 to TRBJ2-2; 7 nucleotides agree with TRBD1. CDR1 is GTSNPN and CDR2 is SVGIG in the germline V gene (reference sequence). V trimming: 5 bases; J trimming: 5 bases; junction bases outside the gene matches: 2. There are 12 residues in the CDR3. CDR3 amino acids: CAWGRGTGELFF. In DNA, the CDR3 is TGTGCCTGGGGCAGGGGGACCGGGGAGCTGTTTTTT.

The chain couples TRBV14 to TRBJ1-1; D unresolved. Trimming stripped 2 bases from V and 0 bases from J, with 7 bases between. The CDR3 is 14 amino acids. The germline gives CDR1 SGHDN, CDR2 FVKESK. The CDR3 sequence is CASSQQALNTEAFF. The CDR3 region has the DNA TGTGCCAGCAGCCAACAGGCATTGAACACTGAAGCTTTCTTT.

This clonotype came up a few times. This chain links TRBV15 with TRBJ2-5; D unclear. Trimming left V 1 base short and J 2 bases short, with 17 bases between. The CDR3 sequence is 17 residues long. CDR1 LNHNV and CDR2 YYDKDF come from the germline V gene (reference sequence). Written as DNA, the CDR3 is TGTGCCACCAGCAGAGCTGCGCAATCGACGAGTCAAGAGACCCAGTACTTC. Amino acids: CATSRAAQSTSQETQYF.

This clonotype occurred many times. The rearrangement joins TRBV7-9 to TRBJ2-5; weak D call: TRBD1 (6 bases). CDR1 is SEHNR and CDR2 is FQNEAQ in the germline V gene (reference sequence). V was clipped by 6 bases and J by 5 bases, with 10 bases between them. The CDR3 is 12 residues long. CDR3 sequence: CASSQTGETQYF. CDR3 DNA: TGTGCCAGCAGTCAAACAGGGGAGACCCAGTACTTC.

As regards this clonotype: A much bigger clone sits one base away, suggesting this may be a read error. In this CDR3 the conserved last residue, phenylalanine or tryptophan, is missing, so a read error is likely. Here the CDR3 DNA reads TGCGCCAGCAGCTGGACTAGCGGGAGTGGGGATACGCAGTATCTT. Its translation is CASSWTSGSGDTQYL. The chain employs TRBV5-1 and TRBJ2-3, with 13 nucleotides matching TRBD2. The junction had 4 bases not matched to a gene; V was cut back by 3 bases and J by 6 bases. The CDR3 spans 15 residues. In germline, CDR1 is SGHRS, CDR2 YFSETQ.